The clone carrying this TCR beta chain came up a few times. Antigen unknown. These data come from a study of regulatory T cells in long-lasting Graves disease. The study, taken as a whole, reports: Newly diagnosed disease favored TRBV20-1 and TRBJ2-1 over persistent disease. Sample size, which was small, may have reduced accuracy. TCR diversity in persistent Graves' patients was below that of newly diagnosed ones.

Time point in this sample: persistent/refractory GD, antithyroid drugs over 5 years with positive TRAb. RNA isolated from PBMCs was used to make the TCR library. According to the study, TCR beta libraries were built with iRepertoire HTBI primers and CDR3-region Arm-PCR. Per the original methods: Looking across samples, the authors found under 75 TRBV and some 15 TRBJ segments. From the multiplex PCR reads, TCRdb called clonotypes with MiXCR, one entry per CDR3 protein. What appears here as the V and J calls and clone size reflects TCRdb's work, not the paper's. The data show roughly 470,000 distinct CDR3 sequences, with more than 20% seen just once and roughly 8% held by the top ten. Germline values: CDR1 SEHNR, CDR2 FQNEAQ (reference sequence). The CDR3 is made up of 15 amino acids. Trimming removed 3 bases from V and 7 bases from J, with 18 bases in between.

Sequencing was performed on peripheral blood mononuclear cells (PBMCs), taken when the disease was refractory, from a patient treated with antithyroid drugs. This sequence was found in a female donor with Graves disease. The rearrangement uses TRBV7-9 and TRBJ1-1, with TRBD1 as a possible D gene (6 bases). DNA for the CDR3: TGTGCCAGCAGCTTCCTCCGGCAGGGGCAGGGTGAAGCTTTCTTT. Its protein is CASSFLRQGQGEAFF.